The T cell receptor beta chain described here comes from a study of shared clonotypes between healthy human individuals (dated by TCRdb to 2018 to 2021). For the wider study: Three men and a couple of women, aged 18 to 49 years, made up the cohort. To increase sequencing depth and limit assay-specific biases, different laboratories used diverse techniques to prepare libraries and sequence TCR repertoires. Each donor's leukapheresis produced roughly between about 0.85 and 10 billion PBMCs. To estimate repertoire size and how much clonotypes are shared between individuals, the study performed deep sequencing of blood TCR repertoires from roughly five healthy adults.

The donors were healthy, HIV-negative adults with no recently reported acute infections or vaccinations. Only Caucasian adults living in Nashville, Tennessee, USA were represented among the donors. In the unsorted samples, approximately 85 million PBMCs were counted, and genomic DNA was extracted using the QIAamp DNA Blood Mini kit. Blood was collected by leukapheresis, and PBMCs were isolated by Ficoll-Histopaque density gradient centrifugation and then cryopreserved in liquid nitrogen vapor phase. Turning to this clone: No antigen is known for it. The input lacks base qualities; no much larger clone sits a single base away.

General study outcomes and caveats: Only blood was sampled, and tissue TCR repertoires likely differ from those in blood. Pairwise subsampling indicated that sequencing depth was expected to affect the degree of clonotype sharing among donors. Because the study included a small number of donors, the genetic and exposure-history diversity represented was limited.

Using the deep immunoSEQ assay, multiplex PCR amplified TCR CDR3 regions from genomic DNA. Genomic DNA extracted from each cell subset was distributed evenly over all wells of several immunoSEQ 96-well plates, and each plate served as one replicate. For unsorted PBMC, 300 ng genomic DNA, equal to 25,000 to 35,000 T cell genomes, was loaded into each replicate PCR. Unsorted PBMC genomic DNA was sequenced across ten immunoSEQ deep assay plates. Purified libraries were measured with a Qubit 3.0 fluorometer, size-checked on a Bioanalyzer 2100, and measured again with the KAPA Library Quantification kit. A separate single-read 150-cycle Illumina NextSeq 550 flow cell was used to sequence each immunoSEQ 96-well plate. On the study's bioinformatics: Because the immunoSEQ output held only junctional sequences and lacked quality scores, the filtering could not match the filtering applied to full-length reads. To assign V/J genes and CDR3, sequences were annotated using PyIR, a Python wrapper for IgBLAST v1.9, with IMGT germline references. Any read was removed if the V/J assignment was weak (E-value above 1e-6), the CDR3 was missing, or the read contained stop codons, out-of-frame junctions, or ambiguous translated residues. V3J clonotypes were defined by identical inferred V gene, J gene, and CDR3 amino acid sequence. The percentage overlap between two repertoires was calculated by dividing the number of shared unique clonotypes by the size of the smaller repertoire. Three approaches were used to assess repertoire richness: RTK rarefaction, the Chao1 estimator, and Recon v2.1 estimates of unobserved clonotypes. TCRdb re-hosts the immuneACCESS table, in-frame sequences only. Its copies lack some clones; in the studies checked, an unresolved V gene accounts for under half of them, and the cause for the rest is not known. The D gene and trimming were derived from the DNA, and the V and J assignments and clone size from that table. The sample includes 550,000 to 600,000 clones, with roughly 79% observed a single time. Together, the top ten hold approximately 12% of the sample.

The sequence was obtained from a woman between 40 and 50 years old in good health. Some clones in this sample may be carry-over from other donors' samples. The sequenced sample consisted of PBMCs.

The CDR3 region reads CASSREQETQYF. The nucleotide sequence reads as follows: TGTGCCAGCTCACGGGAACAAGAGACCCAGTACTTC. The rearranged segments are TRBV18 and TRBJ2-5; no confident D gene assignment can be made. Taken from cysteine to phenylalanine, the CDR3 has 12 residues. Just the 36-base CDR3 DNA is kept, in frame starting at base 1. Taken from the germline V gene, the CDR1 and CDR2 loops are KGHSH and LQKENI. V is clipped by 4 bases and J by 2 bases, and the sequence between their germline boundaries is 5 bases long.